Sequencing of this T cell receptor beta chain was carried out in a study of OX40 agonist ivuxolimab in advanced cancers. Whole-study context: Ivuxolimab is a fully human IgG2 antibody that activates OX40 (CD134). Dose-escalation cases comprised hepatocellular carcinoma, melanoma, renal cell or head and neck cancer.

General observations from the study: By week 6 at 0.1 to 3.0 mg/kg, blood CD4+ and CD8+ T cells had expanded clonally.

The repertoire was sequenced with immunoSEQ multiplex PCR; TCRdb's copy has only in-frame clones and lacks some. The data show over 55,000 clones, approximately 80% seen once. Germline-derived CDR1 and CDR2 are MDHEN and SYDVKM. The CDR3 has 14 residues. Germline trimming cut 8 bases from V and 0 bases from J; bases unmatched to any gene: 4. Remarks on this clone: Its specificity is not known.

This clonotype was sampled from an adult with an advanced solid tumor such as melanoma, head and neck, liver or kidney cancer. The sequencing used CD4+ or CD8+ T cells sorted from blood, collected in a trial of the OX40 agonist ivuxolimab. V and J are TRBV28 and TRBJ2-7; 10 bases align to TRBD2. The CDR3 loop is CASWSGRASYEQYF. Written as DNA, the CDR3 is TGTGCCAGCTGGAGCGGGAGGGCCTCCTACGAGCAGTACTTC. The full variable domain, with the rest looked up from reference TRBV28 and TRBJ2-7, is DVKVTQSSRYLVKRTGEKVFLECVQDMDHENMFWYRQDPGLGLRLIYFSYDVKMKEKGDIPEGYSVSREKKERFSLILESASTNQTSMYLCASWSGRASYEQYFGPGTRLTVT.